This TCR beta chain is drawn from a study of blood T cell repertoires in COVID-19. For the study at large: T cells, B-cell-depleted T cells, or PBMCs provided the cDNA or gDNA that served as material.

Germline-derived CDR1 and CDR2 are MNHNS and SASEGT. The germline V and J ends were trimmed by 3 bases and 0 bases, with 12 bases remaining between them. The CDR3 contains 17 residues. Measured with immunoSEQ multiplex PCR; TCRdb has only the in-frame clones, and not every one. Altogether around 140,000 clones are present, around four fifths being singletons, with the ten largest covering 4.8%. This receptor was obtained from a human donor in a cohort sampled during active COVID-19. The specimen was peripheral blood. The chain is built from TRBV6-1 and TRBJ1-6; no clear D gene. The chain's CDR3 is CASSETSSSSYNSPLHF. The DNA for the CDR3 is TGTGCCAGCAGTGAGACTTCCTCAAGCTCCTATAATTCACCCCTCCACTTT.